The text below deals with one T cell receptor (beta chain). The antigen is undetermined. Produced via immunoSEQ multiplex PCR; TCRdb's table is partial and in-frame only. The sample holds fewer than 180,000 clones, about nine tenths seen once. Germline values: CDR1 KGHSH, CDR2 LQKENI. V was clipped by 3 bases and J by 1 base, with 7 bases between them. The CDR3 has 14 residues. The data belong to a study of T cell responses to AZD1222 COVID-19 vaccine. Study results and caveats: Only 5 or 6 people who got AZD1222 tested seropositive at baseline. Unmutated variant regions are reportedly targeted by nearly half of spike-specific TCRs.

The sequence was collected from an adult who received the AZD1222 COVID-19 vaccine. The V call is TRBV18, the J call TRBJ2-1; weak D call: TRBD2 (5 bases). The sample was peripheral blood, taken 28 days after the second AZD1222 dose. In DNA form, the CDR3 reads TGTGCCAGCTCACCGGACTTATCCTACAATGAGCAGTTCTTC. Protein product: CASSPDLSYNEQFF.